These T cell receptor beta chains were read from a single sample in a study of cytomegalovirus exposure and HLA in healthy donors. Sequenced by immunoSEQ multiplex PCR; TCRdb stores in-frame clones only, minus some. The sample has 300,000 to 400,000 clones, around 90% seen once. The specimen sequenced was PBMCs. Receptors were obtained from a man in his thirties or forties in good health and CMV-seronegative. CDR3s include the opening cysteine and the closing phenylalanine or tryptophan. A D gene is named only where the DNA matches it firmly. Size tells how often a clone was seen (once, few, many) or the class of an expanded clone, and some rows leave it out.

TRBV7-8	TRBJ2-7	.	17	TRBD2	TGTGCCAGCAGCCCCCCTAGGGGGACTAGCGACTCCTACGAGCAGTACTTC	CASSPPRGTSDSYEQYF
TRBV11-3	TRBJ2-1	.	14	TRBD2	TGTGCCAGCAGTCTGGGGCTAGCGGGGGATGAGCAGTTCTTC	CASSLGLAGDEQFF
TRBV7-9	TRBJ2-5	.	13	.	TGTGCCAGCAGCTTAGTGGTAGAAGAGACCCAGTACTTC	CASSLVVEETQYF
TRBV7-9	TRBJ1-1	.	15	.	TGTGCCAGCAGCCCGGTCCAAGGGGTGAACACTGAAGCTTTCTTT	CASSPVQGVNTEAFF
TRBV7-8	TRBJ1-5	.	14	TRBD1	TGTGCCAGCAGCCTGACAGGGGGCAATCAGCCCCAGCATTTT	CASSLTGGNQPQHF
TRBV27	TRBJ1-1	.	13	.	TGTGCCAGTTCGGGACAACCGAACACTGAAGCTTTCTTT	CASSGQPNTEAFF
TRBV27	TRBJ2-1	.	17	TRBD2	TGTGCCAGCAGTCCACTATGGGTAGCGGGGGGGCCGGGTGAGCAGTTCTTC	CASSPLWVAGGPGEQFF
TRBV28	TRBJ1-2	.	15	.	TGTGCCAGCAGTTCCCCCTCGGACAGCCCCCATGGCTACACCTTC	CASSSPSDSPHGYTF
TRBV11-2	TRBJ1-1	.	19	TRBD1	TGTGCCAGCAGCCTGGGTAGCGGACAGGTTTGGGGTTGGGACACTGAAGCTTTCTTT	CASSLGSGQVWGWDTEAFF
TRBV12-2	TRBJ1-2	.	15	.	TGTGCAAGTCGCTTATTCGAGAAATGGTACTATGGCTACACCTTC	CASRLFEKWYYGYTF
TRBV5-1	TRBJ1-4	.	14	TRBD1	TGCGCCAGCAGTTCCGGACAGGCTCCAGAAAAACTGTTTTTT	CASSSGQAPEKLFF
TRBV23-1	TRBJ1-5	.	15	.	TGCGCCAGCAGAGGAGCCTCCACTAGGGAGCAGCCCCAGCATTTT	CASRGASTREQPQHF
TRBV2	TRBJ2-5	.	13	.	TGTGCCAGCAGTGTCATGGGGCTTGAGACCCAGTACTTC	CASSVMGLETQYF
TRBV13	TRBJ1-1	.	14	.	TGTGCCAGCAGCTTAGGTGGGAGATACACTGAAGCTTTCTTT	CASSLGGRYTEAFF
TRBV14	TRBJ2-3	.	18	TRBD2	TGTGCCAGCAGCCAAGCGGTACTAGCGGGGCCTAGCACAGATACGCAGTATTTT	CASSQAVLAGPSTDTQYF
TRBV11-2	TRBJ1-3	.	16	.	TGTGCCAGCAGCTTAGACCCGGTAGAGTATGGAAACACCATATATTTT	CASSLDPVEYGNTIYF
TRBV7-9	TRBJ1-1	few	16	TRBD1	TGTGCCAGCAGCTTAGGACCGGGACAGGGTTGGGTTGAAGCTTTCTTT	CASSLGPGQGWVEAFF
TRBV30	TRBJ1-4	once	15	TRBD1	TGTGCCTGGAGCGTCGACAGGGTTGGACGTGAAAAACTGTTTTTT	CAWSVDRVGREKLFF
TRBV7-2	TRBJ2-7	.	15	.	TGTGCCAGCAGCTTACACGGCAGCGCGTCCTACGAGCAGTACTTC	CASSLHGSASYEQYF
TRBV5-1	TRBJ2-3	.	15	.	TGCGCCAGCAGCTTGTGGGGCCAGACCACAGATACGCAGTATTTT	CASSLWGQTTDTQYF
TRBV18	TRBJ2-2	.	16	.	TGTGCCAGCTCACCCTCGACTGCACCCAGCACCGGGGAGCTGTTTTTT	CASSPSTAPSTGELFF
TRBV7-9	TRBJ2-1	.	17	.	TGTGCCAGCAGCTTAGCGATAGGGGCAGGAGCGTACAATGAGCAGTTCTTC	CASSLAIGAGAYNEQFF
TRBV5-5	TRBJ1-6	few	12	.	TGTGCCAGCAGCCGCTATAATTCACCCCTCCACTTT	CASSRYNSPLHF
TRBV27	TRBJ1-1	.	13	TRBD1	TGTGCCACCTGGGACAGCTTAACCACTGAAGCTTTCTTT	CATWDSLTTEAFF
TRBV30	TRBJ1-3	.	13	.	TGTGCCTGGAGGGACGGGGGACCGGGGACCATATATTTT	CAWRDGGPGTIYF
TRBV9	TRBJ2-7	.	13	.	TGTGCCAGCAGCGTAGGTGGTAGCGGCGAGCAGTACTTC	CASSVGGSGEQYF
TRBV5-1	TRBJ2-7	.	17	.	TGCGCCAGCAGCTTGGTTTCAGGAAGGACAGAAGTGGTCGAGCAGTACTTC	CASSLVSGRTEVVEQYF
TRBV27	TRBJ2-1	.	15	TRBD1	TGTGCCAGCAGTTTAGGACAGGGGATGGGCAATGAGCAGTTCTTC	CASSLGQGMGNEQFF
TRBV5-6	TRBJ2-7	.	15	TRBD2	TGTGCCAGCAGCAGCCAGACTAGCGGATCCTACGAGCAGTACTTC	CASSSQTSGSYEQYF
TRBV19	TRBJ2-5	.	15	.	TGTGCCAGTAGTATCGATCACGGGGTCCAAGAGACCCAGTACTTC	CASSIDHGVQETQYF
TRBV4-1	TRBJ2-3	.	16	.	TGCGCCAGCAGCCAAGGGGGAGGGGGGATGGCAGATACGCAGTATTTT	CASSQGGGGMADTQYF
TRBV12-5	TRBJ1-2	.	16	TRBD1	TGTGCTAGTGGTTTGGGTCCGGGACAGGGGGCCTACGGCTACACCTTC	CASGLGPGQGAYGYTF
TRBV4-3	TRBJ1-4	.	16	.	TGCGCCAGCAGCCACGGAACCGAGGGGGTCGGGGAAAAACTGTTTTTT	CASSHGTEGVGEKLFF
TRBV19	TRBJ1-5	.	15	TRBD1	TGTGCCAGTAGTATTGACAGGGAAAGCAATCAGCCCCAGCATTTT	CASSIDRESNQPQHF
TRBV9	TRBJ2-2	.	14	.	TGTGCCAGCAGCGTGAAGACAGCTACCGGGGAGCTGTTTTTT	CASSVKTATGELFF
TRBV5-8	TRBJ2-6	.	16	.	TGTGCCAGCAACAACGTTCGGGGCTCTGGGGCCAACGTCCTGACTTTC	CASNNVRGSGANVLTF
TRBV7-2	TRBJ2-7	.	19	TRBD2	TGTGCCAGCAGCTTAACCTTCCCCCCGTCCCGACTAGCGGACTACGAGCAGTACTTC	CASSLTFPPSRLADYEQYF
TRBV27	TRBJ1-2	.	13	.	TGTGCCAGCAGTCCAAAACCGGACTATGGCTACACCTTC	CASSPKPDYGYTF
TRBV5-1	TRBJ2-1	once	16	TRBD2	TGCGCCAGCAGCTCAGTTTCGGCGGGGGGGCCCAATGAGCAGTTCTTC	CASSSVSAGGPNEQFF
TRBV27	TRBJ2-3	.	14	.	TGTGCCAGCAGCTCCAGCGGGTACACAGATACGCAGTATTTT	CASSSSGYTDTQYF
TRBV19	TRBJ1-1	.	14	.	TGTGCCAGTAGTATAATTCTCCGGGGCACTGAAGCTTTCTTT	CASSIILRGTEAFF
TRBV6-5	TRBJ2-7	.	14	TRBD2	TGTGCCAGCATTGACTATAGCGGGGGGGACGAGCAGTACTTC	CASIDYSGGDEQYF
TRBV27	TRBJ2-7	.	14	.	TGTGCCAGCAGTGCCAGGGTTCGGGCCTACGAGCAGTACTTC	CASSARVRAYEQYF
TRBV7-2	TRBJ2-3	.	16	TRBD2	TGTGCCAGCAGCTTGGATAGCGGGGTTAGCACAGATACGCAGTATTTT	CASSLDSGVSTDTQYF
TRBV2	TRBJ1-2	.	12	TRBD1	TGTGCCATGCCGGACAGGGTCTATGGCTACACCTTC	CAMPDRVYGYTF
TRBV30	TRBJ1-6	once	15	TRBD1	TGTGCCTGGAGCTATCACAGGGGGCGAGTTTCACCCCTCCACTTT	CAWSYHRGRVSPLHF
TRBV15	TRBJ2-7	.	13	.	TGTGCCACCAGCACGACAGAAGCCTACGAGCAGTACTTC	CATSTTEAYEQYF
TRBV12-5	TRBJ2-1	.	15	TRBD1	TGTGCTAGTGGTCAGACAGGGGTCTCCTACAATGAGCAGTTCTTC	CASGQTGVSYNEQFF
TRBV9	TRBJ1-1	.	14	.	TGTGCCAGCAGCGTAGAACAGGTGAACACTGAAGCTTTCTTT	CASSVEQVNTEAFF
TRBV27	TRBJ1-6	few	15	.	TGTGCCAGCAAATTACGGGGTGGGGTGGATAGACCCCTCCACTTT	CASKLRGGVDRPLHF
TRBV5-1	TRBJ1-4	.	15	.	TGCGCCAGCAGCTTGGATCGGACTTATAATGAAAAACTGTTTTTT	CASSLDRTYNEKLFF
TRBV19	TRBJ1-2	.	13	.	TGTGCCAGTGCTTGGGAGTTGGGGGGTGGCTACACCTTC	CASAWELGGGYTF
TRBV7-9	TRBJ2-3	.	12	.	TGTGCCAGCAGCTCCAACACAGATACGCAGTATTTT	CASSSNTDTQYF
TRBV6-5	TRBJ2-3	.	16	TRBD1	TGTGCCAGCAGTTACTCGGCAGGGGGCAGCGCAGATACGCAGTATTTT	CASSYSAGGSADTQYF